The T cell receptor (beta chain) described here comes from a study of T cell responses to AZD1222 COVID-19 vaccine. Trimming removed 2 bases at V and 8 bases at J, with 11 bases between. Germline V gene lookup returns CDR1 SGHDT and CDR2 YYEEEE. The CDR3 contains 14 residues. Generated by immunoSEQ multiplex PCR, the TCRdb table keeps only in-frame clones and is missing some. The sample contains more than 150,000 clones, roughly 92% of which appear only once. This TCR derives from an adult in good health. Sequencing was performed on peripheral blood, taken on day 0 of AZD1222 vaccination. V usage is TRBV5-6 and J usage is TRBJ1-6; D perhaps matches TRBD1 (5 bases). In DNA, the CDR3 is TGTGCCAGCAGCTTACAGGCCAGCGATTCACCCCTCCACTTT. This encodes CASSLQASDSPLHF.